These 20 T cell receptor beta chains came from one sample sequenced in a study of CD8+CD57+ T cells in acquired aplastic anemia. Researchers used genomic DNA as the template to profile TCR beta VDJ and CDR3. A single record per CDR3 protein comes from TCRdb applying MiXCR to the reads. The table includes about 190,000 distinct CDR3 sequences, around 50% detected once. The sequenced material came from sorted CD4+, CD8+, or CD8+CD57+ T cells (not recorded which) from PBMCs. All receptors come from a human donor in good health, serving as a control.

This chain's CDR3 is CASSQDRARNQPQHF. The CDR3 DNA reads as TGTGCCAGCAGTCAAGACAGGGCGAGAAATCAGCCCCAGCATTTT. The V gene is TRBV5-6, the J gene TRBJ1-5, with TRBD1 matching over 7 bases. With V trimmed by 5 bases and J by 4 bases, 9 bases remained unmatched. The germline V gene has CDR1 SGHDT and CDR2 YYEEEE. CDR3 length: 15 residues.

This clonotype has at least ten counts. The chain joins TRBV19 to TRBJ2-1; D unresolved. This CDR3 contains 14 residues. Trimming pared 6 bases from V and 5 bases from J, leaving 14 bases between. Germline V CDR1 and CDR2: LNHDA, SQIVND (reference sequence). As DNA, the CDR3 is TGTGCCAGTAGATTAGGGCTTTCGGACAATGAGCAGTTCTTC. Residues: CASRLGLSDNEQFF.

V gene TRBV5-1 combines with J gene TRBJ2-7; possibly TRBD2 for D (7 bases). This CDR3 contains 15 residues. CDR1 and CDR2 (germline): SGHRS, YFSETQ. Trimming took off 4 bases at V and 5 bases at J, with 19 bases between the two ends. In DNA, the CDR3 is TGCGCCAGCAGCACAGGGACTAACCAAGGCCACGAGCAGTACTTC. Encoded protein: CASSTGTNQGHEQYF.

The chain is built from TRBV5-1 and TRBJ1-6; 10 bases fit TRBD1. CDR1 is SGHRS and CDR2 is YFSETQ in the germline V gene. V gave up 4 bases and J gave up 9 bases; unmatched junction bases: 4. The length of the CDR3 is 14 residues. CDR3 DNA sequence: TGCGCCAGCAGCGGGGACAGGGGTTCTTCACCCCTCCACTTT. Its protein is CASSGDRGSSPLHF.

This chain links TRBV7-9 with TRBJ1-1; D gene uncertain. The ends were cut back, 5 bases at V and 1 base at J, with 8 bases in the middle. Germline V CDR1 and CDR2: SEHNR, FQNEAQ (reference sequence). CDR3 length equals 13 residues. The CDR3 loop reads CASSGRGNTEAFF. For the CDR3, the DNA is TGTGCCAGCAGCGGACGAGGGAACACTGAAGCTTTCTTT.

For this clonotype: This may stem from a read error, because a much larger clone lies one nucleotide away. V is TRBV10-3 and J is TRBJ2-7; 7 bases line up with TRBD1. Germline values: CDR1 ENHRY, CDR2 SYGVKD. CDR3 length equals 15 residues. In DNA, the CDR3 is TGTGCCACCAGTGTTGAGGAGGCAGGGGGCTACGAGCAGTACTTC. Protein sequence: CATSVEEAGGYEQYF.

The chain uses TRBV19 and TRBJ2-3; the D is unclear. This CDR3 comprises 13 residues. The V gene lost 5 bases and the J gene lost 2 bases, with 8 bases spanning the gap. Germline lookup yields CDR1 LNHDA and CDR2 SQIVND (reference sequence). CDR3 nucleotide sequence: TGTGCCAGTAGTCCAGCAGACACAGATACGCAGTATTTT. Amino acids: CASSPADTDTQYF. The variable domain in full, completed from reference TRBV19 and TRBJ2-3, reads DGGITQSPKYLFRKEGQNVTLSCEQNLNHDAMYWYRQDPGQGLRLIYYSQIVNDFQKGDIAEGYSVSREKKESFPLTVTSAQKNPTAFYLCASSPADTDTQYFGPGTRLTVL.

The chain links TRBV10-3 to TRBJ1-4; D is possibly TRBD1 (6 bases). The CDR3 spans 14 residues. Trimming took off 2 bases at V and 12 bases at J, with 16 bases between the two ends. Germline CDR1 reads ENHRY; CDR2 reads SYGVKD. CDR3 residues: CAISEGGSPGQLFF. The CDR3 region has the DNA TGTGCCATCAGTGAGGGGGGCAGCCCGGGGCAACTGTTTTTT.

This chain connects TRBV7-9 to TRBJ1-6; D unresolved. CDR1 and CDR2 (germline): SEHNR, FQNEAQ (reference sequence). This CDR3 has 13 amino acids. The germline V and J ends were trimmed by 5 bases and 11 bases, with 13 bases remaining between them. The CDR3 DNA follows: TGTGCCAGCAGCCCACGGACTGAGACACCCCTCCACTTT. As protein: CASSPRTETPLHF.

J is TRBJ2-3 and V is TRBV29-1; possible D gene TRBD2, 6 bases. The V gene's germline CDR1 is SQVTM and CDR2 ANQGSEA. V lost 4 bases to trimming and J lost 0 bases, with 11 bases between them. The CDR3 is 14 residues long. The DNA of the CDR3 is TGCAGCGTTGGCCGGGGGACTAGCACAGATACGCAGTATTTT. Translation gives CSVGRGTSTDTQYF.

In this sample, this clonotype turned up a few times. The CDR3 sequence is CASSLGGDYTEAFF. Written as DNA, the CDR3 is TGTGCCAGTAGTCTTGGTGGGGATTACACTGAAGCTTTCTTT. This rearrangement joins TRBV19 to TRBJ1-1; D not certain. Trimming removed 5 bases from V and 3 bases from J, with 13 bases in between. The CDR3 contains 14 residues. Germline V CDR1 and CDR2: LNHDA, SQIVND (reference sequence).

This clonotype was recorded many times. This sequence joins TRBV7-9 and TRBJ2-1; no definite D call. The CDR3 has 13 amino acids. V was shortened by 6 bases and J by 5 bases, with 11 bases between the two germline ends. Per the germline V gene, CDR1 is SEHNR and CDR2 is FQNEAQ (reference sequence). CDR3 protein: CASRQTLNNEQFF. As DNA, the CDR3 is TGTGCCAGCAGACAGACACTCAACAATGAGCAGTTCTTC.

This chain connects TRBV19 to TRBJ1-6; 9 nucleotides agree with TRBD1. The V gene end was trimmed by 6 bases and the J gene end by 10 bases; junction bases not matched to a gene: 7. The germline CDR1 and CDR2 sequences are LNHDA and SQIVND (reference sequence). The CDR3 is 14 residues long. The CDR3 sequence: CASRAGTGNSPLHF. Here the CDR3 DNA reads TGTGCCAGTAGGGCCGGGACAGGGAACTCACCCCTCCACTTT.

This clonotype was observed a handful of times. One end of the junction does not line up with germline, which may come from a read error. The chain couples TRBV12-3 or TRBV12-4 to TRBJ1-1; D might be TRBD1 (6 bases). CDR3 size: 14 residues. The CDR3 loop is CASRIAEGGTEAFF. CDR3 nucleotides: TGCGCCAGCAGGATCGCGGAGGGGGGCACTGAAGCTTTCTTT.

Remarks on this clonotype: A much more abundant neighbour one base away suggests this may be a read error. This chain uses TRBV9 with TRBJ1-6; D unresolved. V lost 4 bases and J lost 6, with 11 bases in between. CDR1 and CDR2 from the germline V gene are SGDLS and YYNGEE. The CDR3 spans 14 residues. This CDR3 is CASSQDGFNSPLHF. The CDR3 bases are TGTGCCAGCAGCCAGGACGGTTTTAATTCACCCCTCCACTTT. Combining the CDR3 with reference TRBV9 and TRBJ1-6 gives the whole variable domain DSGVTQTPKHLITATGQRVTLRCSPRSGDLSVYWYQQSLDQGLQFLIQYYNGEERAKGNILERFSAQQFPDLHSELNLSSLELGDSALYFCASSQDGFNSPLHFGNGTRLTVT.

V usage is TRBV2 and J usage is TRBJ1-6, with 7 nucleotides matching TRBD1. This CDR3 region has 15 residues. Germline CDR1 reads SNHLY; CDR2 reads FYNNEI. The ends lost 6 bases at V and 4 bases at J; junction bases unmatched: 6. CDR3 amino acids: CASSPGQLYNSPLHF. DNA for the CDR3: TGTGCCAGCAGCCCGGGACAGCTTTATAATTCACCCCTCCACTTT.

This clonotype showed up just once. The CDR3 region has the DNA TGTGCCAGCAGAGGGACAGGGGAATCCAATGAGCAGTTCTTC. Protein sequence: CASRGTGESNEQFF. V gene TRBV9 combines with J gene TRBJ2-1; TRBD1 aligns across 10 bases. Germline V gives CDR1 SGDLS, CDR2 YYNGEE. The CDR3 has 14 amino acids. With V trimmed by 5 bases and J by 6 bases, 5 bases remained unmatched.

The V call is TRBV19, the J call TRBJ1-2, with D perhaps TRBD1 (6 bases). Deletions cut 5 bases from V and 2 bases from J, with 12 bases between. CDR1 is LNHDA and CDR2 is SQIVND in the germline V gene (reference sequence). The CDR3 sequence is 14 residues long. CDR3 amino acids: CASSAPQGNYGYTF. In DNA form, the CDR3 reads TGTGCCAGTAGTGCCCCGCAGGGGAACTATGGCTACACCTTC.

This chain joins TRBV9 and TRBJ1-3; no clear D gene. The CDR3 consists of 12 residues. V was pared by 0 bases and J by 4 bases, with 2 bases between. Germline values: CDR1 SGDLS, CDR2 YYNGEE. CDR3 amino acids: CASSVAGNTIYF. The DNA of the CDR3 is TGTGCCAGCAGCGTAGCAGGAAACACCATATATTTT.

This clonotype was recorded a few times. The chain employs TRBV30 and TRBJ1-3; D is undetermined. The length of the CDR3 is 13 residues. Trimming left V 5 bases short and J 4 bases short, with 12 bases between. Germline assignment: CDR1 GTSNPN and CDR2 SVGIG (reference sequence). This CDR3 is CAWAAGSGNTIYF. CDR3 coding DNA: TGTGCCTGGGCTGCCGGCTCGGGAAACACCATATATTTT.